The 23 T cell receptor beta chains below were found in one sample sequenced in a study of identical twins listed by TCRdb under 2016. Library preparation used 5' RACE. TCRdb names Illumina HiSeq 2000 as the instrument used. Using fastp at Q25 and MiXCR, TCRdb reprocessed the public reads and kept productive beta chains. Every CDR3 protein is listed once, alongside the most common genes and DNA of its rows. The sample data list approximately 300,000 distinct CDR3 sequences, and roughly 10% of these were observed just once. The leading ten clones occupy approximately 6.5% of the sample. This sample was shared with a second study, whose subject was yellow fever vaccine responses in identical twins.

The specimen sequenced was CD8+ T cells sorted from blood. Receptor source: a woman under 30 in good health.

The chain couples TRBV21-1 to TRBJ1-1. TRBV21-1 is termed a pseudogene. This CDR3 comprises 14 residues. CDR3 coding DNA: TGTGCCAGCAGCTCAAGGATGTTTAACACTGAAGCTTTCTTT. This gives the protein CASSSRMFNTEAFF.

V and J are TRBV6-2 or TRBV6-3 and TRBJ2-7, with TRBD2 matching 13 bases. With 6 bases clipped from V and 1 base from J, the junction kept 3 bases outside the gene matches. This CDR3 has 15 residues. Germline V gene lookup returns CDR1 MNHEY and CDR2 SVGEGT. The DNA of the CDR3 is TGTGCCAGCAGCGGACTAGCGGGAGCGTCCTACGAGCAGTACTTC. Translated: CASSGLAGASYEQYF.

Only a few counts were recorded for this clonotype. The chain carries TRBV4-3 and TRBJ2-7; 10 bases are a match to TRBD1. CDR3 length: 15 residues. The J segment lost 2 bases and the V segment lost 2 bases, leaving 3 bases of the junction unmatched. CDR1 LGHNA and CDR2 YSLEER come from the germline V gene. The CDR3 here is CASSQRTGGAYEQYF. The CDR3 DNA is TGCGCCAGCAGCCAAAGGACAGGGGGGGCCTACGAGCAGTACTTC.

This clonotype has at least ten counts. The V gene is TRBV12-3 or TRBV12-4, the J gene TRBJ2-1, with 8 nucleotides matching TRBD1. The CDR3 sequence is 15 residues long. The ends lost 5 bases at V and 8 bases at J; junction bases unmatched: 11. CDR3 bases: TGTGCCAGCAGTCCGCATTCTCAGGGGGCGTATGAGCAGTTCTTC. Encoded protein: CASSPHSQGAYEQFF.

The chain is built from TRBV3-1 and TRBJ1-1, with a possible D match to TRBD1 (5 bases). Trimming stripped 1 base from V and 4 bases from J, with 16 bases between. Germline loops: CDR1 LGHDT, CDR2 YNNKEL (reference sequence). The CDR3 runs 16 residues. CDR3 sequence (DNA): TGTGCCAGCAGCCAAGGGGGCGTCAGGGTCTTCACTGAAGCTTTCTTT. Protein product: CASSQGGVRVFTEAFF.

The chain couples TRBV30 to TRBJ2-1, with 11 bases lining up with TRBD2. Germline V gene data show CDR1 as GTSNPN and CDR2 as SVGIG (reference sequence). The CDR3 runs to 12 residues. The junction had 3 bases not matched to a gene; V was cut back by 4 bases and J by 10 bases. CDR3 sequence (DNA): TGTGCCTGGAAGATAGCGGGGGGGGAGCAGTTCTTC. Its protein is CAWKIAGGEQFF.

This clonotype was found a few times. The rearrangement joins TRBV3-1 to TRBJ2-2; TRBD2 might be the D (5 bases). The germline V gene encodes CDR1 LGHDT and CDR2 YNNKEL (reference sequence). The CDR3 is made up of 18 amino acids. Trimming pared 3 bases from V and 6 bases from J, leaving 23 bases between. This chain's CDR3 is CASSHPEGSSGSAGELFF. CDR3 nucleotides: TGTGCCAGCAGCCACCCAGAGGGCTCTTCTGGTTCCGCCGGGGAGCTGTTTTTT.

V and J are TRBV14 and TRBJ1-1, with a tentative D call TRBD1 (6 bases). The CDR3 has 15 amino acids. V dropped 0 bases and J dropped 3 bases, with 11 bases sitting between them. Germline-derived CDR1 and CDR2 are SGHDN and FVKESK. CDR3 bases: TGTGCCAGCAGCCAAGATCAGGGGTGGTACACTGAAGCTTTCTTT. This gives the protein CASSQDQGWYTEAFF.

The chain recombines TRBV7-9 with TRBJ2-1; 7 bases agree with TRBD2. The V gene's germline CDR1 is SEHNR and CDR2 FQNEAQ (reference sequence). The J segment lost 4 bases and the V segment lost 5 bases, leaving 5 bases of the junction unmatched. This CDR3 comprises 14 residues. CDR3 sequence: CASSPSGLYNEQFF. In DNA form, the CDR3 reads TGTGCCAGCAGCCCTAGCGGTTTGTACAATGAGCAGTTCTTC. Full variable domain (rest looked up from reference TRBV7-9 and TRBJ2-1): DTGVSQNPRHKITKRGQNVTFRCDPISEHNRLYWYRQTLGQGPEFLTYFQNEAQLEKSRLLSDRFSAERPKGSFSTLEIQRTEQGDSAMYLCASSPSGLYNEQFFGPGTRLTVL.

The V gene is TRBV11-2, the J gene TRBJ2-7; TRBD1 matches at 7 bases. J was trimmed by 2 bases and V by 1 base; bases with no gene match: 2. The CDR3 consists of 14 residues. CDR1 and CDR2 from the germline V gene are SGHAT and FQNNGV. The CDR3 loop reads CASSLVGTAYEQYF. The CDR3 DNA sequence: TGTGCCAGCAGCTTAGTTGGGACAGCCTACGAGCAGTACTTC.

This clonotype was detected only a few times. The V gene is TRBV20-1, the J gene TRBJ2-3; TRBD2 matches at 8 bases. This CDR3 is 16 amino acids long. Germline values: CDR1 DFQATT, CDR2 SNEGSKA (reference sequence). V was clipped by 4 bases and J by 0 bases; unmatched bases: 9. For the CDR3, the DNA is TGCAGTGCTACCGAGCGGGGGAAATCTAGCACAGATACGCAGTATTTT. Translated: CSATERGKSSTDTQYF.

Ten or more counts support this clonotype. V and J are TRBV7-8 and TRBJ2-5; TRBD2 matches at 7 bases. V shed 0 bases and J 1 base; nucleotides not matched to a gene: 11. The CDR3 is 18 residues long. Germline CDR1 SGHVS, CDR2 FQNEAQ. The CDR3 DNA is TGTGCCAGCAGCTTAGCTGGTAAGAGCGGGGCCATCCAAGAGACCCAGTACTTC. Translating it yields CASSLAGKSGAIQETQYF.

Regarding this clonotype: One base separates it from a far larger clone, so it is likely a read error. J is TRBJ2-1 and V is TRBV28; D ambiguous. There are 11 residues in the CDR3. Germline V gives CDR1 MDHEN, CDR2 SYDVKM. Here the CDR3 reads CASSLYNEQLF. The CDR3 DNA reads TGTGCCAGCAGTTTGTACAATGAGCAGCTCTTC.

This clonotype was detected only a few times. The chain is built from TRBV7-2 and TRBJ2-1; D is perhaps TRBD1 or TRBD2 (5 bases each). Between the trimmed V and J ends, which lost 5 bases and 9 bases, there was a span of 14 bases. The CDR3 runs to 13 residues. Germline values: CDR1 SGHTA, CDR2 FQGNSA. The CDR3 spells CASSPPERGEQFF. In DNA form, the CDR3 reads TGTGCCAGCAGCCCCCCAGAGAGGGGTGAGCAGTTCTTC. Full variable domain (outside the CDR3, taken from reference TRBV7-2 and TRBJ2-1): GAGVSQSPSNKVTEKGKDVELRCDPISGHTALYWYRQSLGQGLEFLIYFQGNSAPDKSGLPSDRFSAERTGGSVSTLTIQRTQQEDSAVYLCASSPPERGEQFFGPGTRLTVL.

The rearrangement joins TRBV3-1 to TRBJ2-7; TRBD1 aligns across 7 bases. The CDR3 contains 16 residues. CDR1 and CDR2 (germline): LGHDT, YNNKEL (reference sequence). V trimming: 0 bases; J trimming: 2 bases; junction bases outside the gene matches: 7. Written as DNA, the CDR3 is TGTGCCAGCAGCCAAGATTTGGGACAGTTAACCTACGAGCAGTACTTC. It specifies CASSQDLGQLTYEQYF.

V and J are TRBV6-2 or TRBV6-3 and TRBJ2-7; the D is unclear. The length of the CDR3 is 13 residues. Germline CDR1 and CDR2: MNHEY and SVGEGT. Trimming took off 2 bases at V and 0 bases at J, with 5 bases between the two ends. The CDR3 DNA reads as TGTGCCAGCAGTTACAGGGTCTCCTACGAGCAGTACTTC. Its protein is CASSYRVSYEQYF.

Only a few counts were recorded for this clonotype. Here the CDR3 reads CASSTFKGKLMTSTDTQYF. Here the CDR3 DNA reads TGTGCCAGCAGCACTTTCAAGGGGAAGCTTATGACTAGCACAGATACGCAGTATTTT. This rearrangement joins TRBV9 to TRBJ2-3; weak D call: TRBD1 (5 bases). The CDR3 length is 19 residues. Trimming cost V 4 bases and J 0 bases, with 24 bases left between them. CDR1 and CDR2 (germline): SGDLS, YYNGEE. Based on the CDR3 plus reference TRBV9 and TRBJ2-3, the full variable domain is DSGVTQTPKHLITATGQRVTLRCSPRSGDLSVYWYQQSLDQGLQFLIQYYNGEERAKGNILERFSAQQFPDLHSELNLSSLELGDSALYFCASSTFKGKLMTSTDTQYFGPGTRLTVL.

The chain links TRBV4-3 to TRBJ2-5; no clear D gene. This CDR3 is built from 15 residues. The V end lost 6 bases, the J end lost 2 bases, and 16 bases lay between the germline ends. The germline V gene encodes CDR1 LGHNA and CDR2 YSLEER. In DNA form, the CDR3 reads TGCGCCAGCAGTCCAGGAAGCTGGGAACAAGAGACCCAGTACTTC. Its protein is CASSPGSWEQETQYF.

This clonotype occurred a few times. This chain joins TRBV9 and TRBJ2-2; 8 positions agree with TRBD1. Germline V gives CDR1 SGDLS, CDR2 YYNGEE. J gave up 1 base and V 3 bases, and 5 bases lay outside the gene matches. The CDR3 contains 16 residues. The CDR3 sequence: CASSAVGTGNTGELFF. The CDR3 bases are TGTGCCAGCAGCGCTGTAGGGACAGGGAACACCGGGGAGCTGTTTTTT. The variable domain in full, with the rest retrieved from reference TRBV9 and TRBJ2-2, is DSGVTQTPKHLITATGQRVTLRCSPRSGDLSVYWYQQSLDQGLQFLIQYYNGEERAKGNILERFSAQQFPDLHSELNLSSLELGDSALYFCASSAVGTGNTGELFFGEGSRLTVL.

This clonotype came up a few times. The chain carries TRBV25-1 and TRBJ2-3; TRBD1 is a possible D gene (5 bases). There are 17 residues in the CDR3. V lost 0 bases and J 0 bases, leaving 13 bases between the germline ends. Germline assignment: CDR1 MGHDK and CDR2 SYGVNS. CDR3 bases: TGTGCCAGCAGTGAATATGGCAGGGCTGTTAGCACAGATACGCAGTATTTT. Translation: CASSEYGRAVSTDTQYF. The whole variable domain, filled in from reference TRBV25-1 and TRBJ2-3, reads EADIYQTPRYLVIGTGKKITLECSQTMGHDKMYWYQQDPGMELHLIHYSYGVNSTEKGDLSSESTVSRIRTEHFPLTLESARPSHTSQYLCASSEYGRAVSTDTQYFGPGTRLTVL.

This clonotype was counted many times. V and J are TRBV20-1 and TRBJ2-3; weak D call: TRBD2 (6 bases). Germline-derived CDR1 and CDR2 are DFQATT and SNEGSKA (reference sequence). The ends were cut back, 2 bases at V and 6 bases at J, with 21 bases in the middle. The CDR3 is 16 amino acids. CDR3: CSARSIGEVLPDTQYF. CDR3 nucleotides: TGCAGTGCTAGATCTATCGGGGAGGTACTCCCCGATACGCAGTATTTT.

This clonotype was counted at least ten times. The chain employs TRBV4-2 and TRBJ2-5; D tentatively fits TRBD1 or TRBD2 (5 bases each). The CDR3 loop spans 20 amino acids. V was shortened by 0 bases and J by 0 bases, with 23 bases between the two germline ends. Germline V gene data show CDR1 as LGHNA and CDR2 as YNFKEQ. As DNA, the CDR3 is TGTGCCAGCAGCCAAGATCCAATTTTCGCTGAGGGGCTTGACCAAGAGACCCAGTACTTC. Protein product: CASSQDPIFAEGLDQETQYF.

The chain recombines TRBV27 with TRBJ1-6, with D perhaps TRBD1 (5 bases). Looked up from germline, CDR1 is MNHEY and CDR2 is SMNVEV (reference sequence). V lost 3 bases, J lost 9 bases, and 12 bases lay in between. CDR3 length: 14 residues. The CDR3 region is CASSFQGLGSPLHF. The DNA of the CDR3 is TGTGCCAGCAGTTTTCAGGGATTAGGTTCACCCCTCCACTTT.